A few counts support the clone carrying this T cell receptor (beta chain). Its specificity is not known. The sample originates from a study of post-analysis software for immune sequencing data. Study overall: The study covered relapsing-remitting, secondary progressive and progressive-relapsing courses of multiple sclerosis.

Every TCR beta cDNA library bore unique molecular identifiers. A population of roughly 0.95 to 10 million T cells gave rise to roughly 0.5 million cDNA molecules. TCRdb processed the PCR reads anew with MiXCR; each CDR3 protein has one entry. The sample includes approximately 350,000 distinct CDR3 sequences, 30% to 45% of them seen just once. General study results and limits: Strong same-batch co-clustering of samples appeared with F measure clustering. Those with multiple sclerosis, the patient group, showed significantly lower normalized Chao1 diversity than controls. With TRBV5-6, TRBV5-1 and TRBV20-1 included, about five TRBV segments were more frequent in patients than in controls.

The CDR3 contains 15 residues. The ends lost 4 bases at V and 5 bases at J; junction bases unmatched: 12. Germline CDR1 and CDR2: SGHRS and YFSETQ. The chain recombines TRBV5-1 with TRBJ2-7, with TRBD1 identical over 7 bases. Sequences were obtained from blood. This clonotype was sampled from a girl aged 5-17 years with multiple sclerosis. CDR3 DNA sequence: TGCGCCAGCAGCCCCGGACAGGATGGGATAGACGAGCAGTACTTC. Translated: CASSPGQDGIDEQYF.